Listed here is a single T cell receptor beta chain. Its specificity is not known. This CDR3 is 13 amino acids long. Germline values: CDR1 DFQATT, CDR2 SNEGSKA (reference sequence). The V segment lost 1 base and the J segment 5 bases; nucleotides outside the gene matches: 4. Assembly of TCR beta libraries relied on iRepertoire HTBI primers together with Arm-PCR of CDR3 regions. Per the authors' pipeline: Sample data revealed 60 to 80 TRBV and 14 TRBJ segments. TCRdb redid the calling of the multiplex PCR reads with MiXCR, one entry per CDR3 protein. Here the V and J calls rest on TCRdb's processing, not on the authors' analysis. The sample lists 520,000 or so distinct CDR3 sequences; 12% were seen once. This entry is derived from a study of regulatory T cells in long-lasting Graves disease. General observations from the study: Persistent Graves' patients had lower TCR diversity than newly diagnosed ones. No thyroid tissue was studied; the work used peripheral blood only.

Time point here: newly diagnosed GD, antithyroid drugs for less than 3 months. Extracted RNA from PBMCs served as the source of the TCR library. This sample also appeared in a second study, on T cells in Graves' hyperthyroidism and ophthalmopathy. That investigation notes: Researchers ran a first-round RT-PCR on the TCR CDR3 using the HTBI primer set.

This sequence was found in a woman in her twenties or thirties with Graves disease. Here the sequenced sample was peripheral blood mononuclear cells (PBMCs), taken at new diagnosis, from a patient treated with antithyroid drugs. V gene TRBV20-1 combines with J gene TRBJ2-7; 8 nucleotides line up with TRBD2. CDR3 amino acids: CSARVAGGHEQYF. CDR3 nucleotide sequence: TGCAGTGCTAGAGTGGCGGGAGGCCACGAGCAGTACTTC.